This T cell receptor (beta chain) was found in a study of Graves' ophthalmopathy and Graves' hyperthyroidism. Looking at the study overall: No progression to ophthalmopathy over 18 months defined stable hyperthyroidism.

Germline V CDR1 and CDR2: ENHRY, SYGVKD. The CDR3 totals 14 residues. Trimming took 3 bases from V and 2 from J, leaving 10 bases between them. As the template, RNA transcripts were used to amplify TCR beta CDR3 regions. Investigators did first-round RT-PCR with HTBI primers, then second-round multiplex PCR. TCRdb processed the multiplex PCR reads anew with MiXCR; each CDR3 protein has one entry. This table has a few hundred thousand distinct CDR3 sequences, just under 40% appearing once. This clonotype originated in an adult man with Graves' hyperthyroidism. V usage is TRBV10-3 and J usage is TRBJ1-2; weak D call: TRBD1 (6 bases). The sequenced material came from peripheral blood or thyroid tissue (not recorded which). This chain's CDR3 is CAISDHQGNYGYTF. DNA for the CDR3: TGTGCCATCAGTGACCATCAGGGGAACTATGGCTACACCTTC.